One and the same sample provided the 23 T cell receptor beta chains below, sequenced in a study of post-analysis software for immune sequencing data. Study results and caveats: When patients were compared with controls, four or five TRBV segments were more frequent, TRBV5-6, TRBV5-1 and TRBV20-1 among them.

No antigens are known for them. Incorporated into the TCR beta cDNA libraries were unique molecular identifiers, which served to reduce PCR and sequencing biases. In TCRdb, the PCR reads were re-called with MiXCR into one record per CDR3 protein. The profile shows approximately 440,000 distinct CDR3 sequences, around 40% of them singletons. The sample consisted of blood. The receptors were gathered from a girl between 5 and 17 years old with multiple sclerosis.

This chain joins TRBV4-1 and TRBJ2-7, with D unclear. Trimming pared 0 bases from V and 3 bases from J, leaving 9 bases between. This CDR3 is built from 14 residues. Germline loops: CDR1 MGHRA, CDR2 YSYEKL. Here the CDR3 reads CASSQDFGVYEQYF. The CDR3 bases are TGCGCCAGCAGCCAAGATTTTGGGGTCTACGAGCAGTACTTC.

In DNA form, the CDR3 reads TGCAGTGCTAGAGATCCGACTAGCGGGAGTTCCAATGAGCAGTTCTTC. The encoded protein is CSARDPTSGSSNEQFF. The V gene is TRBV20-1, the J gene TRBJ2-1, with 12 nucleotides matching TRBD2. The CDR3 consists of 16 residues. Unmatched junction bases numbered 6, after V lost 0 bases and J lost 6 bases. The germline V gene has CDR1 DFQATT and CDR2 SNEGSKA (reference sequence).

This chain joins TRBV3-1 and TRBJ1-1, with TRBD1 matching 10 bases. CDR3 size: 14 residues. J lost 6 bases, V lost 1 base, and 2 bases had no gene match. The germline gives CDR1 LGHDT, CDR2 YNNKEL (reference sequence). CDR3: CASSQGDRGPEAFF. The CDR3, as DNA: TGTGCCAGCAGCCAAGGGGACAGGGGCCCTGAAGCTTTCTTT.

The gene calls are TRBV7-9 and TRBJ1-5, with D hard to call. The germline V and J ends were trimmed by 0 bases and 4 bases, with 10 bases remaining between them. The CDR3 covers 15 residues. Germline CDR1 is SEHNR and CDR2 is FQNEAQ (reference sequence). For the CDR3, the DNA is TGTGCCAGCAGCTTAGCTGGGTCCTCAAATCAGCCCCAGCATTTT. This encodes CASSLAGSSNQPQHF.

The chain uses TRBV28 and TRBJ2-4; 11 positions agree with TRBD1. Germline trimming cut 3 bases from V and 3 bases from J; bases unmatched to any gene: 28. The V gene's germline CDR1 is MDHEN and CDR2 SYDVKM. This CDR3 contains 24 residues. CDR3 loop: CASSFGLDRGQGSGGLRGKNIQYF. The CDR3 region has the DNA TGTGCCAGCAGTTTCGGCCTGGACAGGGGGCAAGGTAGCGGGGGCCTTCGAGGCAAAAACATTCAGTACTTC.

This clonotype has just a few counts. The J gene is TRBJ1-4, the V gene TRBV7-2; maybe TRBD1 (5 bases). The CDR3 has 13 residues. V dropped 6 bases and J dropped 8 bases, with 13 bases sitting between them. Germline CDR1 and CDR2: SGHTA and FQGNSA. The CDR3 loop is CASRRGGDEKLFF. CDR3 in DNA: TGTGCCAGCAGAAGGGGAGGGGACGAAAAACTGTTTTTT. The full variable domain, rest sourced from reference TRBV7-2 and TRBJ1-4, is GAGVSQSPSNKVTEKGKDVELRCDPISGHTALYWYRQSLGQGLEFLIYFQGNSAPDKSGLPSDRFSAERTGGSVSTLTIQRTQQEDSAVYLCASRRGGDEKLFFGSGTQLSVL.

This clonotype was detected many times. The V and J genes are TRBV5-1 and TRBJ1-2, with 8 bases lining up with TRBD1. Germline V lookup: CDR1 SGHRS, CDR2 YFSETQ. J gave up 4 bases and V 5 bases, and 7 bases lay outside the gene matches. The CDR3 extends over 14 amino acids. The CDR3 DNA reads TGCGCCAGCAGTTGGGGACAGGCACTCTATGGCTACACCTTC. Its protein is CASSWGQALYGYTF.

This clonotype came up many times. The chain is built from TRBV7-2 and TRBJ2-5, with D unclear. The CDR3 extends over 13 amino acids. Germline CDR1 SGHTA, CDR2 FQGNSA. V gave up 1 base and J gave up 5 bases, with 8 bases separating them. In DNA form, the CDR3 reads TGTGCCAGCAGCTTAGTAGGCAGTGAGACCCAGTACTTC. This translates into CASSLVGSETQYF.

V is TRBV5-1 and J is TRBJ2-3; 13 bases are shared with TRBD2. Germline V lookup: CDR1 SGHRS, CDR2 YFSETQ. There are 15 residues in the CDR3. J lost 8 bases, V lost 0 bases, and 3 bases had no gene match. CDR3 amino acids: CASSLDGTSGTTQYF. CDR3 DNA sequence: TGCGCCAGCAGCTTGGACGGGACTAGCGGGACTACGCAGTATTTT.

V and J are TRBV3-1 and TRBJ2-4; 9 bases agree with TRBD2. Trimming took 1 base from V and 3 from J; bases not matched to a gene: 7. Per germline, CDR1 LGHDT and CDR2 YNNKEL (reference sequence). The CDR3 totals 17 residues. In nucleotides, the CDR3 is TGTGCCAGCAGCCAAGGGTCTAGCGGGATGGGCAAAAACATTCAGTACTTC. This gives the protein CASSQGSSGMGKNIQYF.

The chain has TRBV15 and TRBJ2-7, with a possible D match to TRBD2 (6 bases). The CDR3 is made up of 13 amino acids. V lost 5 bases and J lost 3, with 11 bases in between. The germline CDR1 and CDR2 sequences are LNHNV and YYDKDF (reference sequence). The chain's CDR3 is CATSGGTGYEQYF. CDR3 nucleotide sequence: TGTGCCACCAGCGGGGGGACTGGCTACGAGCAGTACTTC. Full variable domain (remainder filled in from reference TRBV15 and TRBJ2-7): DAMVIQNPRYQVTQFGKPVTLSCSQTLNHNVMYWYQQKSSQAPKLLFHYYDKDFNNEADTPDNFQSRRPNTSFCFLDIRSPGLGDTAMYLCATSGGTGYEQYFGPGTRLTVT.

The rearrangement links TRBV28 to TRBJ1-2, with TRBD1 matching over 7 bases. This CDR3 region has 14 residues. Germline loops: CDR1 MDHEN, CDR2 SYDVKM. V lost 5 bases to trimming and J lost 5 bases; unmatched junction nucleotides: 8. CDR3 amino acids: CASSLREGAYGYTF. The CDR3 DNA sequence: TGTGCCAGCAGTCTCAGGGAGGGGGCTTATGGCTACACCTTC.

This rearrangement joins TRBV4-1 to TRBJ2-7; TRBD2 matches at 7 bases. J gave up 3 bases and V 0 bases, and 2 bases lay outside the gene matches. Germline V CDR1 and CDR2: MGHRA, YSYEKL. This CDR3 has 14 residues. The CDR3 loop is CASSQEAGFYEQYF. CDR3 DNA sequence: TGCGCCAGCAGCCAAGAAGCGGGGTTCTACGAGCAGTACTTC.

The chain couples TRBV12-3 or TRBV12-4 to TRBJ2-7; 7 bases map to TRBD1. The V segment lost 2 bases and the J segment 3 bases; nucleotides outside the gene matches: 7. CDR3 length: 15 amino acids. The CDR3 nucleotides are TGTGCCAGCAGTTTATCTGGGACAGATCTCTACGAGCAGTACTTC. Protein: CASSLSGTDLYEQYF.

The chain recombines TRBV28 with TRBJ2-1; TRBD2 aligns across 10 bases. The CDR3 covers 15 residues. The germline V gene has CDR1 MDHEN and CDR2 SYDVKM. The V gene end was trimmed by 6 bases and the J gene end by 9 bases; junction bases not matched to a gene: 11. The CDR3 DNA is TGTGCCAGCAGCCCCCCAAGCGGGAGGGCCGGTGAGCAGTTCTTC. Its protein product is CASSPPSGRAGEQFF.

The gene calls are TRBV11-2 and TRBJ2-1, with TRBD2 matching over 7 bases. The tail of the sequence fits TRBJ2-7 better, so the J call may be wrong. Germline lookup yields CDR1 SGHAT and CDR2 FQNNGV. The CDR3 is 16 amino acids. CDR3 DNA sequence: TGTGCCAGCAGCCCAATTAGCGGGCCTTCCTACAATGAGCAGTACTTC. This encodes CASSPISGPSYNEQYF.

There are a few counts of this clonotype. The CDR3 reads CSPTSASSYEQYF. The DNA of the CDR3 is TGCAGCCCTACTAGCGCGAGCTCCTACGAGCAGTACTTC. The V and J genes are TRBV20-1 and TRBJ2-7, with 7 bases aligning to TRBD2. The CDR3 extends over 13 amino acids. Germline V gives CDR1 DFQATT, CDR2 SNEGSKA (reference sequence).

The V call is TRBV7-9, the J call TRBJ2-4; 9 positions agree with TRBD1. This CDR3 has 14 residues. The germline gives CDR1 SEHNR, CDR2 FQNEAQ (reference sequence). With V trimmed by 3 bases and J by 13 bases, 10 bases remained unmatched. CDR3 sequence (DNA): TGTGCCAGCAGCTTGGGACAGGGCCACGAGGAGCAGTACTTC. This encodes CASSLGQGHEEQYF.

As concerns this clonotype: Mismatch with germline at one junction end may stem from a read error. CDR3 sequence (DNA): TGTGCCAGCAGTTCCGGGACAGCCGGAAATTCACCCCCCCACTTT. This encodes CASSSGTAGNSPPHF. The V gene is TRBV12-3 or TRBV12-4, the J gene TRBJ1-6; 7 nucleotides match TRBD1. This CDR3 contains 15 residues.

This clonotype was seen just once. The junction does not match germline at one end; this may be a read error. The CDR3 bases are TGTGCCAGCGGCGTAGATAGGGATACGCAGTATTTT. It translates to CASGVDRDTQYF. The chain links TRBV9 to TRBJ2-3; D unclear. The CDR3 loop spans 12 amino acids. In germline, CDR1 is SGDLS, CDR2 YYNGEE.

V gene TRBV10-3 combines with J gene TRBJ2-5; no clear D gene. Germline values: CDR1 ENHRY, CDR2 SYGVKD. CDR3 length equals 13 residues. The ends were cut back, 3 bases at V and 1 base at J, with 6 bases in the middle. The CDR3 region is CAISDGPQETQYF. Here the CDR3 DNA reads TGTGCCATCAGTGACGGCCCCCAAGAGACCCAGTACTTC.

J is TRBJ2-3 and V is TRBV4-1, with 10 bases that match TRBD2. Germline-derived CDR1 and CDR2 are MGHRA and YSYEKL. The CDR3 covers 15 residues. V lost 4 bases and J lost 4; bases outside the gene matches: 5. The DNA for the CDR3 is TGCGCCAGCAGCCCGGGACTAGCGAGAGCAGATACGCAGTATTTT. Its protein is CASSPGLARADTQYF.

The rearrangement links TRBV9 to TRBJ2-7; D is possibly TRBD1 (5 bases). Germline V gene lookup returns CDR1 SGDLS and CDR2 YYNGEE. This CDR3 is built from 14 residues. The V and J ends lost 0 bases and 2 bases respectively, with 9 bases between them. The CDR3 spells CASSVGVGAYEQYF. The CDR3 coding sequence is TGTGCCAGCAGCGTAGGAGTAGGGGCCTACGAGCAGTACTTC. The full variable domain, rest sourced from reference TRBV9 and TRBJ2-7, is DSGVTQTPKHLITATGQRVTLRCSPRSGDLSVYWYQQSLDQGLQFLIQYYNGEERAKGNILERFSAQQFPDLHSELNLSSLELGDSALYFCASSVGVGAYEQYFGPGTRLTVT.